These 2 T cell receptor beta chains share one sample of origin, sequenced in a study of CD8+CD57+ T cells in acquired aplastic anemia. The patients chosen for sequencing had shown expansion of CD8+CD57+ cells (detected by flow cytometry). For CDR3 and TCR beta VDJ profiling, genomic DNA was the template used. One entry per CDR3 protein results from TCRdb running MiXCR on the reads. The table includes about 240,000 distinct CDR3 sequences, more than 40% detected once. Sequenced: sorted CD4+, CD8+, or CD8+CD57+ T cells (not recorded which) from PBMCs. The receptors were gathered from a human donor with aplastic anemia.

This clonotype was picked up a small number of times. The chain links TRBV27 to TRBJ1-1, with 7 nucleotides matching TRBD1. This CDR3 contains 13 residues. Germline-derived CDR1 and CDR2 are MNHEY and SMNVEV (reference sequence). Trimming took 0 bases from V and 7 from J; bases not matched to a gene: 2. The CDR3 loop reads CASSLSRTGEAFF. The CDR3 nucleotides are TGTGCCAGCAGTTTATCAAGGACAGGTGAAGCTTTCTTT.

This clonotype was seen at least ten times. This chain uses TRBV2 with TRBJ2-7, with D perhaps TRBD2 (6 bases). This CDR3 is built from 14 residues. V shed 6 bases and J shed 3 bases, with 15 bases lying between them. Germline V gives CDR1 SNHLY, CDR2 FYNNEI. CDR3 sequence reads: CASSPAGRNYEQYF. Here the CDR3 DNA reads TGTGCCAGCAGCCCTGCGGGACGTAACTACGAGCAGTACTTC. The whole variable domain, filled in from reference TRBV2 and TRBJ2-7, reads EPEVTQTPSHQVTQMGQEVILRCVPISNHLYFYWYRQILGQKVEFLVSFYNNEISEKSEIFDDQFSVERPDGSNFTLKIRSTKLEDSAMYFCASSPAGRNYEQYFGPGTRLTVT.